Presented here are 11 T cell receptor beta chains from one specimen sequenced in a study of blood T cell repertoires in COVID-19. Sequencing was performed with immunoSEQ multiplex PCR; in TCRdb, only in-frame clones are kept and a portion is missing. The repertoire holds more than 400,000 clones, with about 90% as singletons. Sequencing was done on a sample of PBMCs or T cells enriched from blood (not recorded which). These receptors came from a man aged 18 to 30 who had recovered from COVID-19.

The chain combines TRBV24-1 with TRBJ1-4; D possibly corresponds to TRBD1 (6 bases). CDR3 length equals 16 residues. V dropped 2 bases and J dropped 7 bases, with 16 bases sitting between them. From germline, CDR1 is KGHDR and CDR2 SFDVKD. CDR3 coding DNA: TGTGCCACCAGTGATTCCCGACAGGCGGGCGGTGAAAAACTGTTTTTT. Protein: CATSDSRQAGGEKLFF.

Only a few counts were recorded for this clone. The chain recombines TRBV6-4 with TRBJ1-6, with a possible D match to TRBD1 (6 bases). Trimming removed 4 bases at V and 10 bases at J, with 14 bases between. The CDR3 runs 14 residues. Germline CDR1 is MRHNA and CDR2 is SNTAGT. CDR3 amino acids: CASSVYRVNSPLHF. CDR3 sequence (DNA): TGTGCCAGCAGTGTTTACAGGGTGAACTCACCCCTCCACTTT.

This chain uses TRBV19 with TRBJ1-4; no reliable D call. The CDR3 totals 15 residues. Germline-derived CDR1 and CDR2 are LNHDA and SQIVND (reference sequence). V shed 5 bases and J shed 6 bases, with 16 bases lying between them. The CDR3 coding sequence is TGTGCCAGTAGTCCCGAGGGAGGGCAGCATGAAAAACTGTTTTTT. Residues: CASSPEGGQHEKLFF.

The table lists this clone with a count of one. The V gene is TRBV30, the J gene TRBJ2-1; maybe TRBD1 (6 bases). Germline V gene lookup returns CDR1 GTSNPN and CDR2 SVGIG (reference sequence). V lost 0 bases, J lost 5 bases, and 14 bases lay in between. CDR3 length: 15 residues. CDR3 DNA sequence: TGTGCCTGGAGTGTATTGGCAGGGGTGAACAATGAGCAGTTCTTC. Protein: CAWSVLAGVNNEQFF. Using reference TRBV30 and TRBJ2-1 for the parts outside the CDR3, the full variable domain is SQTIHQWPATLVQPVGSPLSLECTVEGTSNPNLYWYRQAAGRGLQLLFYSVGIGQISSEVPQNLSASRPQDRQFILSSKKLLLSDSGFYLCAWSVLAGVNNEQFFGPGTRLTVL.

The genes are TRBV7-2 and TRBJ2-5; no clear D gene. The CDR3 extends over 13 amino acids. Per germline, CDR1 SGHTA and CDR2 FQGNSA. Trimming removed 2 bases at V and 5 bases at J, with 9 bases between. For the CDR3, the DNA is TGTGCCAGCAGCTTAAGAGGCCCGGAGACCCAGTACTTC. It is translated as CASSLRGPETQYF.

The chain employs TRBV25-1 and TRBJ1-1, with 8 nucleotides matching TRBD1. Trimming cost V 1 base and J 7 bases; bases outside gene matches: 5. This CDR3 has 14 residues. CDR1 MGHDK and CDR2 SYGVNS come from the germline V gene. The CDR3, as DNA: TGTGCCAGCAGTGAATCGGACAGGGCATATGAAGCTTTCTTT. This codes for CASSESDRAYEAFF. Variable domain in full (rest from reference TRBV25-1 and TRBJ1-1): EADIYQTPRYLVIGTGKKITLECSQTMGHDKMYWYQQDPGMELHLIHYSYGVNSTEKGDLSSESTVSRIRTEHFPLTLESARPSHTSQYLCASSESDRAYEAFFGQGTRLTVV.

The chain couples TRBV18 to TRBJ2-7, with 10 positions matching TRBD1. The CDR3 has 16 amino acids. Looked up from germline, CDR1 is KGHSH and CDR2 is LQKENI. Trimming cost V 6 bases and J 7 bases; bases outside gene matches: 15. CDR3 DNA sequence: TGTGCCAGCTCCCCCCCTGAGGGACAGGGGACGCGGGAGCAGTACTTC. Its translation: CASSPPEGQGTREQYF. Variable domain in full (rest from reference TRBV18 and TRBJ2-7): NAGVMQNPRHLVRRRGQEARLRCSPMKGHSHVYWYRQLPEEGLKFMVYLQKENIIDESGMPKERFSAEFPKEGPSILRIQQVVRGDSAAYFCASSPPEGQGTREQYFGPGTRLTVT.

The genes are TRBV14 and TRBJ2-7; D is undetermined. Deletions cut 2 bases from V and 1 base from J, with 9 bases between. The CDR3 covers 14 residues. Germline loops: CDR1 SGHDN, CDR2 FVKESK. Here the CDR3 reads CASSQRRRSYEQYF. The CDR3 DNA follows: TGTGCCAGCAGCCAAAGGCGGAGATCCTACGAGCAGTACTTC.

Points on this clone: Additional DNA sequences in this sample encode the identical CDR3. The chain has TRBV5-5 and TRBJ2-2; D may be TRBD2 (5 bases). CDR1 and CDR2 (germline): SGHKS, YYEKEE (reference sequence). CDR3 length: 16 residues. Trimming took 0 bases from V and 2 from J, leaving 11 bases between them. For the CDR3, the DNA is TGTGCCAGCAGCTTGGGCCCAGCGGCTAACACCGGGGAGCTGTTTTTT. This codes for CASSLGPAANTGELFF.

The chain carries TRBV11-3 and TRBJ2-7, with 8 bases identical to TRBD1. CDR1 and CDR2 (germline): SGHNT, YENEEA. This CDR3 is built from 17 residues. The junction had 15 bases not matched to a gene; V was cut back by 4 bases and J by 4 bases. The CDR3 bases are TGTGCCAGCAGCTGTCCCGCCCGACAGGGGAGTTGGTACGAGCAGTACTTC. Encoded protein: CASSCPARQGSWYEQYF.

This clone was recorded once. The chain employs TRBV12-5 and TRBJ2-3; tentative D call: TRBD1 (5 bases). V was shortened by 1 base and J by 6 bases, with 11 bases between the two germline ends. The V gene's germline CDR1 is LGHNT and CDR2 FRNRAP. The length of the CDR3 is 14 residues. CDR3 residues: CASGLGQPRDTQYF. The CDR3 DNA reads TGTGCTAGTGGTTTGGGACAGCCTAGGGATACGCAGTATTTT.